One sample yielded the 22 T cell receptor beta chains listed below, sequenced in a study of shared clonotypes between healthy human individuals. Only in-frame clones appear in the TCRdb table, and some are missing; sequencing was by immunoSEQ multiplex PCR. The sample has 530,000 or so clones; about three quarters are singletons. The specimen was PBMCs. All receptors derive from a woman aged 40 to 50 in good health. Some clones in this sample may be carry-over from other donors' samples.

This sequence joins TRBV5-6 and TRBJ2-3, with a possible D match to TRBD1 (5 bases). The CDR3 totals 15 residues. Germline V gene lookup returns CDR1 SGHDT and CDR2 YYEEEE. V was trimmed by 4 bases and J by 0 bases, leaving 12 bases between them. In DNA form, the CDR3 reads TGTGCCAGCAGCGATCGACAGATTAGCACAGATACGCAGTATTTT. Amino acid sequence: CASSDRQISTDTQYF.

The rearrangement links TRBV28 to TRBJ2-5; no clear D. The J call is in doubt because the DNA end fits TRBJ2-7 better. Germline assignment: CDR1 MDHEN and CDR2 SYDVKM. This CDR3 is built from 10 residues. This chain's CDR3 is CASGYYEQYF. In DNA, the CDR3 is TGTGCCAGCGGCTATTACGAGCAGTACTTC.

The chain joins TRBV6-6 to TRBJ1-2; perhaps TRBD1 as D (5 bases). This CDR3 spans 13 amino acids. The V gene lost 0 bases and the J gene lost 8 bases, with 10 bases spanning the gap. Germline lookup yields CDR1 MNHNY and CDR2 SVGAGI (reference sequence). CDR3 amino acids: CASSYSGGRGYTF. Here the CDR3 DNA reads TGTGCCAGCAGTTACTCGGGGGGTAGGGGCTACACCTTC.

The chain couples TRBV30 to TRBJ2-2, with D perhaps matching TRBD1 or TRBD2 (5 bases each). This CDR3 spans 17 amino acids. The V gene lost 2 bases and the J gene lost 6 bases, with 22 bases spanning the gap. Germline V gene sequence: CDR1 GTSNPN, CDR2 SVGIG (reference sequence). The CDR3 DNA follows: TGTGCCTGGAGTCTAAGGGGCCCGGGGAGTAACCCCGGGGAGCTGTTTTTT. As protein: CAWSLRGPGSNPGELFF.

This clone was seen only once. This rearrangement joins TRBV6-6 to TRBJ2-7; TRBD2 agrees at 7 bases. This CDR3 has 15 amino acids. Germline lookup yields CDR1 MNHNY and CDR2 SVGAGI (reference sequence). V was clipped by 0 bases and J by 4 bases; unmatched bases: 6. CDR3 residues: CASSYSTTSSYEQYF. DNA for the CDR3: TGTGCCAGCAGTTACTCGACGACTAGCAGTTACGAGCAGTACTTC.

Concerning this clone itself: The sample contains more than one DNA sequence encoding this CDR3. This chain connects TRBV10-2 to TRBJ2-7; D not certain. The ends were cut back, 5 bases at V and 0 bases at J, with 2 bases in the middle. This CDR3 is built from 11 residues. CDR1 and CDR2 (germline): WSHSY, SAAADI. For the CDR3, the DNA is TGCGCCAGCAGTCTCTCCTACGAGCAGTACTTC. Residues: CASSLSYEQYF.

V and J are TRBV9 and TRBJ2-1; 11 nucleotides agree with TRBD2. V lost 4 bases to trimming and J lost 2 bases; unmatched junction nucleotides: 2. CDR3 length equals 15 residues. The germline V gene has CDR1 SGDLS and CDR2 YYNGEE. In nucleotides, the CDR3 is TGTGCCAGCAGCCCGACTAGCGGGACCTACAATGAGCAGTTCTTC. Its translation: CASSPTSGTYNEQFF.

The genes are TRBV5-5 and TRBJ2-7; TRBD2 is a possible D gene (6 bases). Germline CDR1 reads SGHKS; CDR2 reads YYEKEE (reference sequence). V dropped 2 bases and J dropped 2 bases, with 11 bases sitting between them. This CDR3 spans 14 amino acids. The CDR3: CASSFGSGTYEQYF. CDR3 bases: TGTGCCAGCAGCTTCGGTAGCGGCACCTACGAGCAGTACTTC.

The V call is TRBV6-4, the J call TRBJ2-1; tentatively, D is TRBD1 (5 bases). Looked up from germline, CDR1 is MRHNA and CDR2 is SNTAGT. The CDR3 spans 14 residues. Trimming stripped 3 bases from V and 12 bases from J, with 18 bases between. The CDR3 bases are TGTGCCAGCAGTGATGTACCGGACACTTCAGGGCAGTTCTTC. Translation gives CASSDVPDTSGQFF.

This rearrangement joins TRBV7-6 to TRBJ2-7; 7 nucleotides agree with TRBD1. After removal of 5 bases from V and 3 bases from J, the junction contained 7 bases not matched to a gene. The germline CDR1 and CDR2 sequences are SGHVS and FNYEAQ. The CDR3 has 14 amino acids. The chain's CDR3 is CASSEGQQRYEQYF. The CDR3 DNA reads as TGTGCCAGCAGCGAGGGACAGCAACGCTACGAGCAGTACTTC. The full variable domain, completed using reference TRBV7-6 and TRBJ2-7, is GAGVSQSPRYKVTKRGQDVALRCDPISGHVSLYWYRQALGQGPEFLTYFNYEAQQDKSGLPNDRFSAERPEGSISTLTIQRTEQRDSAMYRCASSEGQQRYEQYFGPGTRLTVT.

This chain links TRBV11-2 with TRBJ2-2, with 7 nucleotides matching TRBD1. The CDR3 runs to 14 residues. The ends lost 5 bases at V and 5 bases at J; junction bases unmatched: 5. Germline assignment: CDR1 SGHAT and CDR2 FQNNGV. The CDR3 DNA sequence: TGTGCCAGCAGCCTGGGACAGACGACCGGGGAGCTGTTTTTT. This translates into CASSLGQTTGELFF.

The rearrangement uses TRBV5-1 and TRBJ1-1; D perhaps matches TRBD1 (6 bases). The CDR3 covers 13 residues. Trimming removed 4 bases from V and 5 bases from J, with 12 bases in between. Germline V gene lookup returns CDR1 SGHRS and CDR2 YFSETQ. CDR3 nucleotide sequence: TGCGCCAGCAGCAGGATAGGGGGGACTGAAGCTTTCTTT. This codes for CASSRIGGTEAFF.

In its sample, this clone was seen once. This chain uses TRBV28 with TRBJ2-7, with D possibly being TRBD2 (7 bases). Germline V gene sequence: CDR1 MDHEN, CDR2 SYDVKM. V was shortened by 3 bases and J by 0 bases, with 15 bases between the two germline ends. This CDR3 has 16 residues. This CDR3 is CASSFWGGGTSYEQYF. The CDR3 DNA is TGTGCCAGCAGTTTCTGGGGAGGGGGAACCTCCTACGAGCAGTACTTC.

CDR3 in amino acids: CASSPEQGSGTQYF. The CDR3 nucleotides are TGTGCCAGCTCACCAGAGCAGGGGTCCGGGACCCAGTACTTC. The J gene is TRBJ2-5, the V gene TRBV18; D may be TRBD1 (6 bases). Per germline, CDR1 KGHSH and CDR2 LQKENI. Trimming stripped 2 bases from V and 7 bases from J, with 14 bases between. This CDR3 has 14 amino acids.

The V gene is TRBV21-1, the J gene TRBJ2-1; the DNA was not used to check the table's D call, TRBD2. TRBV21-1 is an annotated pseudogene. The CDR3 is 14 amino acids. CDR3 loop: CASSTSGSRDEQFF. The CDR3 DNA reads TGTGCCAGCAGCACTAGCGGGAGTCGGGATGAGCAGTTCTTC.

The J gene is TRBJ2-7, the V gene TRBV5-8; no definite D call. Between the trimmed V and J ends, which lost 4 bases and 6 bases, there was a span of 20 bases. CDR3 length equals 15 residues. CDR1 and CDR2 from the germline V gene are SGHTS and YDEGEE. The chain's CDR3 is CASSTSGAPTGEQYF. CDR3 in DNA: TGTGCCAGCAGCACGAGTGGTGCGCCTACTGGCGAGCAGTACTTC.

This clone occurred a few times. The J gene is TRBJ1-1, the V gene TRBV7-2; D perhaps matches TRBD1 (5 bases). Per the germline V gene, CDR1 is SGHTA and CDR2 is FQGNSA. The germline V and J ends were trimmed by 7 bases and 5 bases, with 17 bases remaining between them. The CDR3 contains 14 residues. The CDR3 nucleotides read TGTGCCAGCATCAAGGCGGGGCGGGGGACTGAAGCTTTCTTT. Amino acid sequence: CASIKAGRGTEAFF.

This sequence joins TRBV4-2 and TRBJ2-2, with 8 bases that match TRBD2. V trimming: 1 base; J trimming: 4 bases; junction bases outside the gene matches: 8. Germline CDR1 reads LGHNA; CDR2 reads YNFKEQ. This CDR3 has 17 residues. CDR3 loop: CASSQAPGGAGTGELFF. The DNA for the CDR3 is TGTGCCAGCAGCCAAGCCCCGGGGGGGGCGGGCACCGGGGAGCTGTTTTTT.

This chain connects TRBV10-3 to TRBJ2-5, with 7 bases lining up with TRBD2. Trimming at V came to 6 bases and at J to 5 bases, leaving 18 bases not matched to a gene. The CDR3 is 17 residues long. Germline CDR1 is ENHRY and CDR2 is SYGVKD. As DNA, the CDR3 is TGTGCCATCAGGGGGGGTCCTGGGACTACCGAGGGGGAGACCCAGTACTTC. It encodes CAIRGGPGTTEGETQYF.

V usage is TRBV30 and J usage is TRBJ2-6, with D possibly TRBD2 on 7 matching bases. Germline CDR1 GTSNPN, CDR2 SVGIG (reference sequence). This CDR3 spans 15 amino acids. With 7 bases removed from V and 3 bases from J, the gap between germline ends came to 16 bases. CDR3 region: CAYVGGQDGANVLTF. CDR3 sequence (DNA): TGTGCCTATGTGGGGGGGCAGGATGGGGCCAACGTCCTGACTTTC. Based on the CDR3 plus reference TRBV30 and TRBJ2-6, the full variable domain is SQTIHQWPATLVQPVGSPLSLECTVEGTSNPNLYWYRQAAGRGLQLLFYSVGIGQISSEVPQNLSASRPQDRQFILSSKKLLLSDSGFYLCAYVGGQDGANVLTFGAGSRLTVL.

A word on this clone: Other DNA sequences within the sample encode an identical CDR3. The genes are TRBV19 and TRBJ1-5; D is unclear. The CDR3 extends over 15 amino acids. V shed 2 bases and J shed 5 bases, with 13 bases lying between them. The V gene's germline CDR1 is LNHDA and CDR2 SQIVND (reference sequence). The CDR3 spells CASSIRRLGYQPQHF. CDR3 bases: TGTGCCAGTAGTATACGTCGCTTGGGGTATCAGCCCCAGCATTTT.

This clone appeared a single time. The J gene is TRBJ1-4, the V gene TRBV7-2; 7 bases fit TRBD1. V shed 5 bases, J shed 10 bases, and the junction held 10 bases outside the gene matches. Germline V lookup: CDR1 SGHTA, CDR2 FQGNSA. The CDR3 extends over 14 amino acids. In DNA form, the CDR3 reads TGTGCCAGCAGCCCCGACAGGGCCGATGGAAAACTGTTTTTT. Protein: CASSPDRADGKLFF.